Listed here is a single TCR beta chain. Germline V gene sequence: CDR1 SEHNR, CDR2 FQNEAQ (reference sequence). This CDR3 has 15 amino acids. V shed 5 bases, J shed 4 bases, and the junction held 4 bases outside the gene matches. This entry is derived from a study of control samples from healthy donors and cancer patients. TCRdb's copy holds only in-frame clones and misses some; the assay was immunoSEQ multiplex PCR. The sample records 150,000 to 160,000 clones, 94% being singletons. The sequenced sample was blood. The rearrangement links TRBV7-9 to TRBJ2-1, with TRBD1 matching over 11 bases. The receptor's source is a man aged 40-49 years in good health. The CDR3 region is CASSQDRGRYNEQFF. The CDR3 DNA reads TGTGCCAGCAGCCAGGACAGGGGGCGATACAATGAGCAGTTCTTC.